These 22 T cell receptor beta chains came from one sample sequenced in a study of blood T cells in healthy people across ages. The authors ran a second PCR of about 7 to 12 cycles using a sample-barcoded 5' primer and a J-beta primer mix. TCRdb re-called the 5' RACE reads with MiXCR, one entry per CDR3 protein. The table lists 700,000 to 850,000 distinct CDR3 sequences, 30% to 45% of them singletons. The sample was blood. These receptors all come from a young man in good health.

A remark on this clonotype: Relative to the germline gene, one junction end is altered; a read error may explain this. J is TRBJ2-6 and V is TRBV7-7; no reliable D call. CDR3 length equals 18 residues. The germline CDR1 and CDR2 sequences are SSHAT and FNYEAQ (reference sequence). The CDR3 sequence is CASSSVPPDSSGANVLTF. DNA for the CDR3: TGTGCTAGCAGCTCCGTCCCACCCGATAGCTCTGGGGCCAACGTCCTGACTTTC.

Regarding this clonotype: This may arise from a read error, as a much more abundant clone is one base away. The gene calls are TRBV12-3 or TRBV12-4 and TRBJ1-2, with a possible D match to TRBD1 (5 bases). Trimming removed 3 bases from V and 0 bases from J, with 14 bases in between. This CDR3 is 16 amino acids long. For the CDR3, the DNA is TGTGCCAGCAGTTTGAGTGGTACAGGCTCTAACTATGGCTACACCTTC. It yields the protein CASSLSGTGSNYGYTF.

CDR3 bases: TGCGCCAGCAGCCCTGGAGGCGCCTACGTCTCTGGGGCCAACGTCCTGACTTTC. Amino acid sequence: CASSPGGAYVSGANVLTF. V and J are TRBV4-3 and TRBJ2-6; D possibly corresponds to TRBD2 (5 bases). The germline CDR1 and CDR2 sequences are LGHNA and YSLEER. Trimming shortened V by 4 bases and J by 0 bases, and 16 bases separated the two germline ends. The CDR3 totals 18 residues.

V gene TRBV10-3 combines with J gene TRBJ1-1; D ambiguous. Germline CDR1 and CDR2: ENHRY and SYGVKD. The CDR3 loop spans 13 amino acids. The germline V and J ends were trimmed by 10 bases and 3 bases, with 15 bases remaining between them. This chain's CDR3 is CATTERSDTEAFF. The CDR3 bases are TGTGCCACCACGGAGAGGTCGGACACTGAAGCTTTCTTT.

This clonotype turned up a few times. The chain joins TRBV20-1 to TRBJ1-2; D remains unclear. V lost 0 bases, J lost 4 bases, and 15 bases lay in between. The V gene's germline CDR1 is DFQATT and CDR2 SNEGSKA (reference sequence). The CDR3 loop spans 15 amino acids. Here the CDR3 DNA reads TGCAGTGCTAGAGATCGACCAGGCCACTTCTATGGCTACACCTTC. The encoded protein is CSARDRPGHFYGYTF.

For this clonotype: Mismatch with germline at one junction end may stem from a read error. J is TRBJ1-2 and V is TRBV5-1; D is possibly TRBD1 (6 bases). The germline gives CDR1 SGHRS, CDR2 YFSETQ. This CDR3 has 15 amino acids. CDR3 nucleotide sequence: TGCGCCAGCAGCAGCGGGGGGGGCGTCAGCTATGGCCACACCTTC. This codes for CASSSGGGVSYGHTF.

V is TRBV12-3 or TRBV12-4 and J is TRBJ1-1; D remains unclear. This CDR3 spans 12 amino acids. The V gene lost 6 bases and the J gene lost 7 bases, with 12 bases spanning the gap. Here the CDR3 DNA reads TGTGCCAGCAGCCTCACGTGGTTTGAAGCTTTCTTT. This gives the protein CASSLTWFEAFF.

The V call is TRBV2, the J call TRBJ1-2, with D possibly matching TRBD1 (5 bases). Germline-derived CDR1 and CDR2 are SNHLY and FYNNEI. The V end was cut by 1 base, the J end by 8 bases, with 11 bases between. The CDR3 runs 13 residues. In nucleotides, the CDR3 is TGTGCCAGCAGTGAAGAGGGGCAAGGGGGCTACACCTTC. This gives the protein CASSEEGQGGYTF. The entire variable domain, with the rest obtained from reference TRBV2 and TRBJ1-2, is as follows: EPEVTQTPSHQVTQMGQEVILRCVPISNHLYFYWYRQILGQKVEFLVSFYNNEISEKSEIFDDQFSVERPDGSNFTLKIRSTKLEDSAMYFCASSEEGQGGYTFGSGTRLTVV.

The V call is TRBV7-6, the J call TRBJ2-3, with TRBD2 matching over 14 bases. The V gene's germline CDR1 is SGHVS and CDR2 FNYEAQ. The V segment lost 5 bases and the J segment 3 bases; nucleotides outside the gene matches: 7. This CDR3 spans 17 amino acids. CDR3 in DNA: TGTGCCAGCAGCCAGCGGACTAGCGGGGGGAGAACAGATACGCAGTATTTT. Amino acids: CASSQRTSGGRTDTQYF.

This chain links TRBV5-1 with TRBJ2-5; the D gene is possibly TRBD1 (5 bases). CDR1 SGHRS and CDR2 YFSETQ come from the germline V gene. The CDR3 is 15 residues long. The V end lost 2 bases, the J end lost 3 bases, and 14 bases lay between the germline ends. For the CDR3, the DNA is TGCGCCAGCAGCTTTCAGGGCTCCCGGGAAGAGACCCAGTACTTC. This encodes CASSFQGSREETQYF. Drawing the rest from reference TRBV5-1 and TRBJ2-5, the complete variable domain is KAGVTQTPRYLIKTRGQQVTLSCSPISGHRSVSWYQQTPGQGLQFLFEYFSETQRNKGNFPGRFSGRQFSNSRSEMNVSTLELGDSALYLCASSFQGSREETQYFGPGTRLLVL.

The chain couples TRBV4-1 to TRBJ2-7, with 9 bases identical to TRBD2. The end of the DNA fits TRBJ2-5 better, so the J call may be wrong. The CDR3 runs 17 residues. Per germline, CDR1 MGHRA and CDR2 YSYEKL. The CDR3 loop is CASSQDIERGVRETQYF. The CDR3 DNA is TGCGCCAGCAGCCAAGATATCGAGCGGGGGGTTCGAGAGACCCAGTACTTC.

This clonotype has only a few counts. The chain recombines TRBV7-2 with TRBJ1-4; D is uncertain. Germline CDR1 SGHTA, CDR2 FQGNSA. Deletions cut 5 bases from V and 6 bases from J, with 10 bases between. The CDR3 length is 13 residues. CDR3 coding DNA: TGTGCCAGCAGCCGCTGGGAGGATGAAAAACTGTTTTTT. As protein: CASSRWEDEKLFF.

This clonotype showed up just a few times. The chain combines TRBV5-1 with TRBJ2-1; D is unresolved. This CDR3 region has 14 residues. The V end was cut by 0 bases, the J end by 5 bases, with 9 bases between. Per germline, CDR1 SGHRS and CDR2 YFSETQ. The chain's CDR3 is CASSLGGSDNEQFF. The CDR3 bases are TGCGCCAGCAGCTTGGGAGGTTCGGACAATGAGCAGTTCTTC.

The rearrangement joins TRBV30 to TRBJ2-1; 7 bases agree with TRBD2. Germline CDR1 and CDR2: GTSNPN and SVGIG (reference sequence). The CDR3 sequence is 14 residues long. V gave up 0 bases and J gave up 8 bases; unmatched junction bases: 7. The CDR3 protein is CAWSVLRAGDEQFF. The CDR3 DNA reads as TGTGCCTGGAGTGTACTGAGGGCGGGGGATGAGCAGTTCTTC.

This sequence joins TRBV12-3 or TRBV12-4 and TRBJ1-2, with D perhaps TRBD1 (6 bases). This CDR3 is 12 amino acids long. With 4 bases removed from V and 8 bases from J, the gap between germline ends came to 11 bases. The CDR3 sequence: CASSYRVGGYTF. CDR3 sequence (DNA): TGTGCCAGCAGTTACAGGGTGGGGGGCTACACCTTC.

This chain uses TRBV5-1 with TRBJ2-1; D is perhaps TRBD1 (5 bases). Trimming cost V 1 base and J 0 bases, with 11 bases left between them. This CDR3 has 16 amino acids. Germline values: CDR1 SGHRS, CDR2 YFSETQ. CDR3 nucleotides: TGCGCCAGCAGCTTGCCCCGCGACAGCTCCTACAATGAGCAGTTCTTC. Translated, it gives CASSLPRDSSYNEQFF.

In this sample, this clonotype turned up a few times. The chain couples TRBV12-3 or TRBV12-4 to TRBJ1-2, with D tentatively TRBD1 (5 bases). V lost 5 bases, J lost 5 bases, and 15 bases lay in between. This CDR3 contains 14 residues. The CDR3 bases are TGTGCCAGCAGTCCCGGGACTTTTCGATATGGCTACACCTTC. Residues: CASSPGTFRYGYTF.

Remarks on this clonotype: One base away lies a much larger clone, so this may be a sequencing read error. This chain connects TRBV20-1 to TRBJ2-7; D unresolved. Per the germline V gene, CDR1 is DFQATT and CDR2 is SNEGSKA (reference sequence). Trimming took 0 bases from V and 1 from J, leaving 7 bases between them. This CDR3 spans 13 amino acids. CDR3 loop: CSARDWPSYEQYF. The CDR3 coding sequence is TGCAGTGCTAGAGATTGGCCTTCCTACGAGCAGTACTTC.

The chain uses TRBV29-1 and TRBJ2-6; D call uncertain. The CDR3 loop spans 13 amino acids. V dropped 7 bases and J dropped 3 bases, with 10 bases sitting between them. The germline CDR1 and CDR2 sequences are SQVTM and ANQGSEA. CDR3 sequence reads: CSAAEDGANVLTF. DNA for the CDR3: TGCAGCGCTGCAGAAGATGGGGCCAACGTCCTGACTTTC.

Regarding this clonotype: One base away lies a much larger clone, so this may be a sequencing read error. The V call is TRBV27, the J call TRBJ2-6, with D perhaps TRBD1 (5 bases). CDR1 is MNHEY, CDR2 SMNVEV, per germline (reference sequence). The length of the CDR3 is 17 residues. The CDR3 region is CASSFERVYSGANALTF. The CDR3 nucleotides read TGTGCCAGCAGTTTCGAAAGAGTATACTCTGGGGCCAACGCCCTGACTTTC.

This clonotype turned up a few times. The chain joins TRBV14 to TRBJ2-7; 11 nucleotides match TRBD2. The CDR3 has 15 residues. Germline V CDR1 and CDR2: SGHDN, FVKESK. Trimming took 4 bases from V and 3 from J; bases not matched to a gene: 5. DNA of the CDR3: TGTGCCAGCAGCCGGCAACTAGCGGGGGACTACGAGCAGTACTTC. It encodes CASSRQLAGDYEQYF.

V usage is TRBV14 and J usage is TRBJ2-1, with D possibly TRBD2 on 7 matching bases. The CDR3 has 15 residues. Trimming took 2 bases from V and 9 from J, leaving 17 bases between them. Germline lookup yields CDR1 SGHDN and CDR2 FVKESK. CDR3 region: CASSQLGGASGEQFF. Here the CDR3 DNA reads TGTGCCAGCAGCCAATTGGGGGGGGCCTCTGGTGAGCAGTTCTTC.